The 8 T cell receptor beta chains below were found in one sample sequenced in a study of T-cell reconstitution after alpha-beta-depleted transplantation in children. TCRbeta library construction was performed incorporating unique molecular identifiers. TCRdb used MiXCR to reprocess the PCR reads, holding one entry per CDR3 protein. In the table there are about 500,000 distinct CDR3 sequences, more than 9.5% of which are singletons. The sample in question was PBMCs, mostly from graft donor cells, obtained 180 days after TCRalphabeta/CD19-depleted stem cell transplant. These TCRs come from a female patient between 2 and 15 years old who had a stem cell transplant for aplastic anemia, so the T cells may come from the graft donor.

The rearrangement joins TRBV4-3 to TRBJ1-4, with TRBD1 matching 7 bases. J lost 12 bases, V lost 1 base, and 5 bases had no gene match. This CDR3 spans 13 amino acids. CDR1 and CDR2 from the germline V gene are LGHNA and YSLEER. The CDR3 is CASSQGEGAQLFF. The CDR3 DNA sequence: TGCGCCAGCAGCCAAGGGGAGGGGGCGCAACTGTTTTTT.

The V and J genes are TRBV7-2 and TRBJ1-1; possible D gene TRBD1, 5 bases. With 5 bases removed from V and 2 bases from J, the gap between germline ends came to 18 bases. There are 16 residues in the CDR3. Germline CDR1 reads SGHTA; CDR2 reads FQGNSA. This chain's CDR3 is CASSAQGGLTNTEAFF. The CDR3 DNA reads as TGTGCCAGCAGCGCCCAGGGCGGACTAACAAACACTGAAGCTTTCTTT.

The sample holds one count of this clonotype. A much more abundant neighbour one base away suggests this may be a read error. This CDR3 fails to terminate in the conserved phenylalanine or tryptophan, so it likely reflects a read error. The rearrangement uses TRBV20-1 and TRBJ2-1, with 10 bases matching TRBD2. The CDR3 runs 19 residues. With V trimmed by 0 bases and J by 5 bases, 16 bases remained unmatched. Germline V gene data show CDR1 as DFQATT and CDR2 as SNEGSKA (reference sequence). This CDR3 reads CSARERSLLLAGVHNEQFL. The CDR3 DNA reads as TGCAGTGCTAGAGAGCGGTCACTCCTTCTAGCGGGAGTCCACAATGAGCAGTTCTTG.

There are a few counts of this clonotype. J is TRBJ1-3 and V is TRBV25-1; no reliable D call. The CDR3 covers 14 residues. Germline V gene lookup returns CDR1 MGHDK and CDR2 SYGVNS. With 5 bases removed from V and 8 bases from J, the gap between germline ends came to 16 bases. CDR3 DNA sequence: TGTGCCAGCAGTCAAGGGCGGAGGAGGGACACCATATATTTT. Translated: CASSQGRRRDTIYF.

Only a few counts were recorded for this clonotype. This chain joins TRBV7-8 and TRBJ2-5; 7 bases match TRBD2. Germline loops: CDR1 SGHVS, CDR2 FQNEAQ. Trimming at V came to 3 bases and at J to 3 bases, leaving 10 bases not matched to a gene. This CDR3 comprises 16 residues. CDR3 sequence: CASSFGSWGGEETQYF. In DNA, the CDR3 is TGTGCCAGCAGCTTTGGATCTTGGGGGGGGGAAGAGACCCAGTACTTC.

The V gene is TRBV7-6, the J gene TRBJ1-2; D might be TRBD1 (5 bases). V shed 5 bases and J shed 2 bases, with 12 bases lying between them. The CDR3 loop spans 14 amino acids. The germline V gene has CDR1 SGHVS and CDR2 FNYEAQ. CDR3 sequence: CASSPTTVNYGYTF. The CDR3 region has the DNA TGTGCCAGCAGCCCGACGACAGTCAACTATGGCTACACCTTC.

This clonotype was seen a few times. This chain connects TRBV12-3 or TRBV12-4 to TRBJ1-1; no definite D call. CDR3 size: 14 residues. The ends were cut back, 3 bases at V and 5 bases at J, with 13 bases in the middle. CDR3 amino acids: CASSLRPVETEAFF. CDR3 coding DNA: TGTGCCAGCAGTTTGAGGCCCGTGGAAACTGAAGCTTTCTTT.

This clonotype came up many times. The chain combines TRBV27 with TRBJ2-2; D may match TRBD1 or TRBD2 (5 bases each). The germline CDR1 and CDR2 sequences are MNHEY and SMNVEV (reference sequence). This CDR3 comprises 16 residues. V was clipped by 5 bases and J by 0 bases, with 13 bases between them. The CDR3 DNA is TGTGCCAGCAGTAGGACCGGGACCGCGAACACCGGGGAGCTGTTTTTT. It translates to CASSRTGTANTGELFF.